One TCR beta chain is described in this entry. Its antigen is not identified. Mismatch with germline at one junction end may stem from a read error. Looked up from germline, CDR1 is SGHRS and CDR2 is YFSETQ. The CDR3 length is 15 residues. The record originates from a study of shared clonotypes between healthy human individuals. Study-level results: Enrolling few donors narrowed the genetic and exposure-history diversity that was represented.

Each PCR replicate run on unsorted PBMC took in 300 ng DNA, some 28,000 T cell genomes. As originally analysed: Without quality scores, immunoSEQ junctional reads could not be filtered like full-length reads. Assay: immunoSEQ multiplex PCR; the TCRdb copy retains only in-frame clones and omits some. From that table come the V and J calls and clone size; the DNA was used to work out D and trimming. The sample yields about half a million clones, 81% seen once. The sequenced material came from PBMCs. This chain connects TRBV5-1 to TRBJ1-1, with unresolved D. The clonotype comes from a woman aged 40 to 55 in good health. Some clones in this sample may be carry-over from other donors' samples. The CDR3 bases are TGCGCCAGCAGCCCCCTCGGGAATTGTGACACTGAATCTTTCTTT. Protein sequence: CASSPLGNCDTESFF. Based on the CDR3 plus reference TRBV5-1 and TRBJ1-1, the full variable domain is KAGVTQTPRYLIKTRGQQVTLSCSPISGHRSVSWYQQTPGQGLQFLFEYFSETQRNKGNFPGRFSGRQFSNSRSEMNVSTLELGDSALYLCASSPLGNCDTESFFGQGTRLTVV.